This T cell receptor (beta chain) derives from a study of T cell repertoires and HLA-DP antigens. On this clone itself: Its antigen is currently unknown.

The study, taken as a whole, reports: Against one allele, clones undetected before culture averaged about 35%; against the other, 50% to 65%.

Germline CDR1 is SGHTS and CDR2 is YDEGEE. The CDR3 consists of 16 residues. The V end lost 0 bases, the J end lost 4 bases, and 16 bases lay between the germline ends. The assay was immunoSEQ multiplex PCR, and TCRdb's table has in-frame clones only and misses some. The sample carries some 110,000 clones, 90% to 95% recorded once. The sequencing sample was made of CD4+ T cells from PBMCs. This receptor was obtained from a woman younger than 35 in good health and CMV-seronegative. The chain employs TRBV5-8 and TRBJ1-2, with D possibly matching TRBD1 (5 bases). CDR3 residues: CASSLAIKPGTYGYTF. The CDR3 nucleotides are TGTGCCAGCAGCTTGGCCATAAAACCGGGGACCTATGGCTACACCTTC.